This is a list of T cell receptor beta chains from one sample in a study of blood T cell repertoires in COVID-19. Clones were read by immunoSEQ multiplex PCR, and TCRdb kept only the in-frame ones, dropping some. This table has about 220,000 clones, 84% appearing once. Specimen: peripheral blood. The receptors originated from a woman aged 25-40 years who had recovered from COVID-19. Each CDR3 is given with its conserved first and last residue. Each record gives: V gene, CDR3 length, CDR3 protein.

TRBV2	10	CASTGETQYF
TRBV5-1	15	CASSPGTANTGELFF
TRBV30	14	CACGTSGSTDTQYF
TRBV6-6	12	CASSPPTWGYTF
TRBV4-1	15	CASSPLGQGWTEAFF
TRBV30	15	CAWRGGRANNEKLFF
TRBV11-2	17	CASSYTGTSGFTGELFF
TRBV19	15	CASSIGAGINQPQHF
TRBV4-1	16	CASSQDRDKESYEQYF
TRBV28	14	CASNPAGGGYGYTF
TRBV29-1	14	CSVDGRGPADTQYF
TRBV29-1	18	CSVEPWPIDRESLYEQYF
TRBV27	15	CASRGTGQGFFGYTF
TRBV28	13	CASSSGQGYEQYF
TRBV29-1	14	CSGGQGKNTGELFF
TRBV7-9	15	CASSLATGGSREQYF
TRBV28	12	CASSWGTYEQYF
TRBV7-9	15	CASSLGTGSYNEQFF
TRBV30	16	CAWSTLGTSANYEQFF
TRBV3-1/TRBV3-2	15	CASSPPFGITYGYTF
TRBV28	16	CASSSPGLSSGNTIYF
TRBV30	14	CAWSVGGIPYEQYF
TRBV3-1/TRBV3-2	15	CASSPSAGVTGELFF
TRBV28	13	CASSLSPGNEQFF
TRBV6-5	14	CASPSGLPTPGYTF
TRBV4-1	16	CASSQGLAETYNEQFF
TRBV18	15	CASSPLEGVNEKLFF
TRBV28	17	CASSYPPTIFSYNEQFF
TRBV15	14	CATSRGQGSTEAFF
TRBV10-3	12	CAISGGREREFF
TRBV19	14	CASSMGLNTGELFF
TRBV19	15	CASSISSGTPYEQYF
TRBV28	22	CASSSHSGTSGRAGLAYNEQFF
TRBV5-6	12	CASSPQGNEQYF
TRBV24-1	14	CATSVLENTGELFF
TRBV19	17	CASTFRGGPTNTGELFF
TRBV27	15	CASSPGTSGTYEQYF
TRBV9	14	CASSAAVRQETQYF
TRBV5-5	13	CASSLNRQETQYF
TRBV14	12	CASGVYQETQYF
TRBV6-5	13	CASGQGLTGELFF
TRBV6-5	15	CASLRDTSTSYEQYF
TRBV7-9	15	CASSASWQGSQPQHF
TRBV5-1	15	CASSRDRGAYNEQFF
TRBV30	13	CAVSLGGPETQYF
TRBV11-2	15	CASSLVLRRAETQYF
TRBV11-3	13	CASSLAERNEQFF
TRBV18	15	CASSKDRDGGSTIYF
TRBV27	14	CASSAKGIFLGYTF
TRBV29-1	13	CSVEDRGNTEAFF
TRBV28	11	CASSSTYRQYF
TRBV24-1	16	CATSERLQGMNTEAFF
TRBV28	17	CASSFIPDSPSNYGYTF
TRBV29-1	15	CSVETGNLAKNIQYF
TRBV30	13	CAWSVLGTGIAFF
TRBV24-1	14	CATQAAGGPDTQYF
TRBV7-9	18	CASSGGLAGGSSYNEQFF